These T cell receptor beta chains were read from a single sample in a study of breast tumors, draining lymph nodes, adjacent tissues. TCRdb reanalysed the multiplex PCR reads using MiXCR and keeps one entry per CDR3 protein. The sample has 50,000 to 75,000 distinct CDR3 sequences; 45% to 65% are singletons. Specimen: breast tumor tissue. These receptors came from a female donor with breast cancer. Some clones in this sample may be carry-over from other donors' samples. CDR3s leave out the opening cysteine and the closing phenylalanine or tryptophan. The D gene is left open where the match is weak.

ATSDPGTGVWDTQY	TRBD1	TRBJ2-3	TRBV24-1
ASSPLAGGRETQY	TRBD2	TRBJ2-5	TRBV4-2
ASSVQAGGSLCSNQPQH	-	TRBJ1-5	TRBV2
ASSEDGGETQY	-	TRBJ2-5	TRBV6-1
ASSDPDRSTDTQY	-	TRBJ2-3	TRBV2
ASSLGDSNNEQF	-	TRBJ2-1	TRBV11-2
ASSAGQNYGYTIY	-	TRBJ1-3	TRBV7-2
SAFPGQGAPEKQY	TRBD1	TRBJ2-7	TRBV20-1
ASTRSRGNTIY	-	TRBJ1-3	TRBV7-9
ASSEETGVNYGYT	TRBD1	TRBJ1-2	TRBV6-1
SADRGSGNTIY	TRBD1	TRBJ1-3	TRBV20-1
ASSTSGVATNEKLF	-	TRBJ1-4	TRBV19
ASSQGQGKLEQY	TRBD1	TRBJ2-7	TRBV5-4
ASSRRTGRSPLH	TRBD1	TRBJ1-6	TRBV7-2
SVDGQGQF	-	TRBJ2-1	TRBV29-1
SARWASGSTEQY	TRBD2	TRBJ2-7	TRBV20-1
SARTGRASPLH	TRBD1	TRBJ1-6	TRBV20-1
ASSQGPGDGYT	-	TRBJ1-2	TRBV3-1
ASSLIGQNEQY	-	TRBJ2-7	TRBV11-2
ASSTREGRNTGELF	-	TRBJ2-2	TRBV11-1
ASSHAGERYEQY	TRBD2	TRBJ2-7	TRBV6-2/TRBV6-3
ASSLGGVPNEKLF	-	TRBJ1-4	TRBV5-1
SARDGRQVLLNQPQH	-	TRBJ1-5	TRBV20-1
SARLAGGPYEQY	TRBD2	TRBJ2-7	TRBV20-1
ASSLTGYRPTGELF	-	TRBJ2-2	TRBV7-3
SARIAGGETQY	TRBD2	TRBJ2-5	TRBV20-1
ASSRGDQVNQATYGYT	-	TRBJ1-2	TRBV5-8
ASSQTSGGPNTDTQY	TRBD2	TRBJ2-3	TRBV7-9
ASSSPTSGITRGEQY	TRBD2	TRBJ2-7	TRBV12-3/TRBV12-4
SASRPAGRPETQY	-	TRBJ2-5	TRBV20-1
ASIPQGTGELF	-	TRBJ2-2	TRBV2
ASSPIDRATGELF	TRBD1	TRBJ2-2	TRBV18
SASTRGYGYT	-	TRBJ1-2	TRBV20-1
SVPGGSHQETQY	-	TRBJ2-5	TRBV29-1
SAAPGTYEQY	-	TRBJ2-7	TRBV20-1
ASSQDSYGRRPPLH	-	TRBJ1-6	TRBV3-1
SAYRRLQETQY	-	TRBJ2-5	TRBV20-1
ASSSTNRQGGYT	TRBD1	TRBJ1-2	TRBV5-1
ATSSAGGTAYGYT	TRBD1	TRBJ1-2	TRBV15
ASRPGVYGYT	-	TRBJ1-2	TRBV6-5
AGSSRGGISSYEQY	-	TRBJ2-7	TRBV7-9
ASSSGQPTGELF	-	TRBJ2-2	TRBV6-6
ASAPTLAGHTDTQY	TRBD2	TRBJ2-3	TRBV6-5
ASSETNYGYT	-	TRBJ1-2	TRBV2
ATSRDSQPRVAGVGDTDTQY	TRBD2	TRBJ2-3	TRBV15
ASSVGDGTASRAASTDTQY	TRBD1	TRBJ2-3	TRBV2